These 23 T cell receptor beta chains originate from one sample sequenced in a study of shared clonotypes between healthy human individuals. Naive CD8 cells lacked CD45RO and underwent positive selection for CCR7, leaving out terminally differentiated effector memory CD45RA+ cells. TCRdb keeps only in-frame clones here, not all; method: immunoSEQ multiplex PCR. The sample includes 1.5 million to 2.5 million clones, approximately 94% of them seen just once. Sequenced sample: naive CD8+ T cells sorted from blood. The receptor set was obtained from a man aged 18 to 29 in good health.

The chain recombines TRBV27 with TRBJ2-7, with 10 bases that match TRBD2. The CDR3 extends over 14 amino acids. CDR1 is MNHEY, CDR2 SMNVEV, per germline (reference sequence). V trimming: 1 base; J trimming: 5 bases; junction bases outside the gene matches: 2. CDR3 sequence: CASSLYTSGNEQYF. The CDR3 DNA reads as TGTGCCAGCAGTTTATACACTAGCGGGAACGAGCAGTACTTC.

DNA for the CDR3: TGTGCCAGCAGCTTTTCTCAAGGAACCTACGAGCAGTACTTC. It encodes CASSFSQGTYEQYF. The V call is TRBV11-2, the J call TRBJ2-7; D is unclear. Germline V lookup: CDR1 SGHAT, CDR2 FQNNGV. The CDR3 extends over 14 amino acids. V was trimmed by 3 bases and J by 2 bases, leaving 11 bases between them.

This clone appeared once. The chain carries TRBV19 and TRBJ2-3; 7 bases are shared with TRBD1. This CDR3 has 15 amino acids. The V gene's germline CDR1 is LNHDA and CDR2 SQIVND (reference sequence). With 5 bases clipped from V and 2 bases from J, the junction kept 7 bases outside the gene matches. CDR3 protein: CASSVTGTATDTQYF. The CDR3 nucleotides are TGTGCCAGTAGTGTCACCGGGACAGCCACAGATACGCAGTATTTT.

V usage is TRBV13 and J usage is TRBJ1-3; D not certain. This CDR3 has 13 amino acids. The germline gives CDR1 PRHDT, CDR2 FYEKMQ (reference sequence). Trimming removed 5 bases from V and 0 bases from J, with 5 bases in between. The CDR3 region is CASSVHSGNTIYF. Here the CDR3 DNA reads TGTGCCAGCAGCGTGCACTCTGGAAACACCATATATTTT.

The genes are TRBV7-9 and TRBJ2-1; 7 nucleotides match TRBD1. This CDR3 is built from 11 residues. In germline, CDR1 is SEHNR, CDR2 FQNEAQ (reference sequence). The V and J ends lost 5 bases and 13 bases, in that order; junction bases with no gene match: 5. The CDR3 bases are TGTGCCAGCAGCACTACAGGGGACCAGTTCTTC. Its protein is CASSTTGDQFF.

The chain uses TRBV7-9 and TRBJ2-7; TRBD2 agrees at 12 bases. The CDR3 spans 17 residues. Germline V gene lookup returns CDR1 SEHNR and CDR2 FQNEAQ (reference sequence). Trimming removed 6 bases from V and 4 bases from J; junction bases left unmatched: 13. The CDR3 bases are TGTGCCAGCAGAGATACCGGGACTAGCGGGCGGGTGTACGAGCAGTACTTC. Its translation: CASRDTGTSGRVYEQYF.

Notes on this clone: Other DNA sequences in this specimen translate into the identical CDR3. This rearrangement joins TRBV9 to TRBJ2-7, with D uncertain. Germline-derived CDR1 and CDR2 are SGDLS and YYNGEE. The CDR3 has 13 residues. Trimming stripped 0 bases from V and 1 base from J, with 5 bases between. CDR3 residues: CASSVGTSYEQYF. For the CDR3, the DNA is TGTGCCAGCAGCGTAGGCACTTCCTACGAGCAGTACTTC.

The rearrangement links TRBV4-1 to TRBJ2-3; 9 nucleotides line up with TRBD2. This CDR3 spans 22 amino acids. Germline V gives CDR1 MGHRA, CDR2 YSYEKL. Trimming removed 0 bases from V and 0 bases from J; junction bases left unmatched: 19. Here the CDR3 DNA reads TGCGCCAGCAGCCAAGATCTTGGAGGGGTTAGCGGGGGTTGGCCTAGCACAGATACGCAGTATTTT. Translating gives CASSQDLGGVSGGWPSTDTQYF.

This clone was counted a single time. The V call is TRBV10-3, the J call TRBJ1-5; D gene ambiguous. The CDR3 contains 12 residues. Trimming removed 8 bases from V and 2 bases from J, with 7 bases in between. In germline, CDR1 is ENHRY, CDR2 SYGVKD. CDR3 sequence: CAISLGNQPQHF. The CDR3 DNA reads as TGTGCCATCTCATTGGGCAATCAGCCCCAGCATTTT.

The chain uses TRBV5-1 and TRBJ2-7; D possibly corresponds to TRBD1 (6 bases). There are 15 residues in the CDR3. V was trimmed by 1 base and J by 2 bases, leaving 13 bases between them. Per the germline V gene, CDR1 is SGHRS and CDR2 is YFSETQ. This chain's CDR3 is CASSLRDTIPYEQYF. CDR3 DNA: TGCGCCAGCAGCTTGAGGGACACCATACCCTACGAGCAGTACTTC. The complete variable domain, with remaining parts taken from reference TRBV5-1 and TRBJ2-7, reads KAGVTQTPRYLIKTRGQQVTLSCSPISGHRSVSWYQQTPGQGLQFLFEYFSETQRNKGNFPGRFSGRQFSNSRSEMNVSTLELGDSALYLCASSLRDTIPYEQYFGPGTRLTVT.

About this clone: Other nucleotide sequences in the sample specify the same CDR3. The chain is built from TRBV6-5 and TRBJ2-7; TRBD1 or TRBD2 may be the D gene (6 bases each). Between the trimmed V and J ends, which lost 2 bases and 2 bases, there was a span of 7 bases. CDR3 length equals 13 residues. The germline V gene has CDR1 MNHEY and CDR2 SVGAGI. The CDR3: CASSYGGPYEQYF. The CDR3 region has the DNA TGTGCCAGCAGTTACGGGGGGCCCTACGAGCAGTACTTC.

J is TRBJ1-5 and V is TRBV2; D unresolved. The CDR3 runs to 12 residues. The V gene's germline CDR1 is SNHLY and CDR2 FYNNEI. Trimming took off 5 bases at V and 5 bases at J, with 7 bases between the two ends. The CDR3 sequence: CASSQEYQPQHF. The CDR3, as DNA: TGTGCCAGCAGTCAGGAATATCAGCCCCAGCATTTT.

V gene TRBV27 combines with J gene TRBJ2-7; 8 bases are shared with TRBD1. The CDR3 sequence is 16 residues long. CDR1 and CDR2 from the germline V gene are MNHEY and SMNVEV (reference sequence). V lost 5 bases and J lost 2; bases outside the gene matches: 11. The CDR3 here is CASSPSMGQAAYEQYF. The CDR3 DNA sequence: TGTGCCAGCAGTCCCAGTATGGGACAGGCGGCCTACGAGCAGTACTTC.

The chain is built from TRBV4-3 and TRBJ2-7; no clear D gene. The CDR3 is 15 residues long. Between the trimmed V and J ends, which lost 0 bases and 2 bases, there was a span of 11 bases. Germline V gene data show CDR1 as LGHNA and CDR2 as YSLEER. In DNA form, the CDR3 reads TGCGCCAGCAGCCAAGAGTGGCAGAGCCCCTACGAGCAGTACTTC. Translating it yields CASSQEWQSPYEQYF.

For the CDR3, the DNA is TGTGCCAGCAGTTACGGGAATGGCTACACCTTC. It yields the protein CASSYGNGYTF. V is TRBV6-5 and J is TRBJ1-2; no clear D. In germline, CDR1 is MNHEY, CDR2 SVGAGI. This CDR3 contains 11 residues. The ends were cut back, 2 bases at V and 6 bases at J, with 4 bases in the middle.

As concerns this clone: Other DNA sequences of this sample code for an identical CDR3. The gene calls are TRBV13 and TRBJ2-6; possibly TRBD1 or TRBD2 for D (5 bases each). This CDR3 region has 15 residues. Deletions cut 4 bases from V and 2 bases from J, with 9 bases between. Germline lookup yields CDR1 PRHDT and CDR2 FYEKMQ (reference sequence). The CDR3 DNA reads TGTGCCAGCAGCTCCGGGACGGCTGGGGCCAACGTCCTGACTTTC. Amino acid sequence: CASSSGTAGANVLTF.

Turning to this clone: The same CDR3 arises from other DNA sequences in this sample as well. The chain has TRBV27 and TRBJ2-7; TRBD2 matches 14 bases. Germline CDR1 MNHEY, CDR2 SMNVEV (reference sequence). The V segment lost 6 bases and the J segment 4 bases; nucleotides outside the gene matches: 5. This CDR3 contains 15 residues. CDR3 sequence (DNA): TGTGCCAGCAGCCTGGGACTAGCGGGAGTGTACGAGCAGTACTTC. It codes for CASSLGLAGVYEQYF.

The chain couples TRBV7-6 to TRBJ2-7; 11 nucleotides align to TRBD1. V shed 5 bases, J shed 0 bases, and the junction held 6 bases outside the gene matches. This CDR3 contains 16 residues. Germline-derived CDR1 and CDR2 are SGHVS and FNYEAQ. CDR3 nucleotides: TGTGCCAGCAGCGCCGGGACAGGGGGAAGCTCCTACGAGCAGTACTTC. Its protein product is CASSAGTGGSSYEQYF.

The rearrangement links TRBV10-3 to TRBJ2-1, with D maybe TRBD2 (6 bases). The V end lost 10 bases, the J end lost 4 bases, and 14 bases lay between the germline ends. The CDR3 sequence is 13 residues long. CDR1 and CDR2 (germline): ENHRY, SYGVKD. The DNA of the CDR3 is TGTGCCACTCGGGAGTCCGTATACAATGAGCAGTTCTTC. It encodes CATRESVYNEQFF.

This chain links TRBV4-3 with TRBJ2-7; D is uncertain. Germline V gene data show CDR1 as LGHNA and CDR2 as YSLEER. V lost 1 base and J 0 bases, leaving 10 bases between the germline ends. The CDR3 consists of 15 residues. The CDR3 nucleotides are TGCGCCAGCAGCCAAGCTTGGCTCAACTCCTACGAGCAGTACTTC. Protein sequence: CASSQAWLNSYEQYF.

The J gene is TRBJ1-1, the V gene TRBV5-1, with D possibly matching TRBD1 (6 bases). Per the germline V gene, CDR1 is SGHRS and CDR2 is YFSETQ. The CDR3 runs to 14 residues. Trimming cost V 3 bases and J 0 bases, with 9 bases left between them. CDR3 nucleotide sequence: TGCGCCAGCAGCTGGACAGCCATGAACACTGAAGCTTTCTTT. This encodes CASSWTAMNTEAFF.

The rearrangement uses TRBV5-4 and TRBJ2-5; TRBD1 might be the D (6 bases). CDR1 is SGHNT, CDR2 YYREEE, per germline (reference sequence). Trimming pared 0 bases from V and 3 bases from J, leaving 9 bases between. The CDR3 runs 14 residues. CDR3 nucleotide sequence: TGTGCCAGCAGCTTGGGGACAGAGAAAGAGACCCAGTACTTC. As protein: CASSLGTEKETQYF.

This chain links TRBV5-4 with TRBJ1-3; D not certain. CDR3 length: 14 residues. V was trimmed by 0 bases and J by 4 bases, leaving 8 bases between them. Germline V gene data show CDR1 as SGHNT and CDR2 as YYREEE (reference sequence). CDR3 region: CASSLDIRGNTIYF. The CDR3 DNA sequence: TGTGCCAGCAGCTTGGATATCCGGGGAAACACCATATATTTT.